This T cell receptor (beta chain) was found in a study of CD8+CD57+ T cells in acquired aplastic anemia. Study information: Yields of DNA that came from sorted CD4+ and CD8+ cells averaged approximately 3.5 ug. Overall study findings and caveats: Both patients and controls carried the same twenty-nine CD8+ CDR3 sequences.

The CDR3 length is 14 residues. Deletions cut 5 bases from V and 1 base from J, with 9 bases between. Germline V gives CDR1 LNHDA, CDR2 SQIVND (reference sequence). TCR beta VDJ and CDR3 profiling used genomic DNA as template. TCRdb re-called the reads through MiXCR, storing one row per CDR3 protein. Of about half a million distinct CDR3 sequences listed, approximately 33% are singletons. This clonotype was detected only a few times. Its specificity is not known. All sequencing subjects had displayed CD8+CD57+ cell expansion on flow cytometry. Each patient had severe acquired aplastic anemia. Untreated patients provided the blood samples, with no therapy given before sampling.

The chain combines TRBV19 with TRBJ2-4; no clear D. The sample consisted of sorted CD4+, CD8+, or CD8+CD57+ T cells (not recorded which) from PBMCs. The clonotype originates from a human donor with aplastic anemia. The CDR3 DNA follows: TGTGCCAGTAGTGCGTCATCGGCCAAAAACATTCAGTACTTC. Protein: CASSASSAKNIQYF. The entire variable domain, with the rest obtained from reference TRBV19 and TRBJ2-4, is as follows: DGGITQSPKYLFRKEGQNVTLSCEQNLNHDAMYWYRQDPGQGLRLIYYSQIVNDFQKGDIAEGYSVSREKKESFPLTVTSAQKNPTAFYLCASSASSAKNIQYFGAGTRLSVL.